The rows below give T cell receptor beta chains drawn from one sample of a study of cytomegalovirus exposure and HLA in healthy donors. This table comes from immunoSEQ multiplex PCR, and its TCRdb copy is limited to in-frame clones, with some not included. The repertoire holds roughly 99,000 clones, with around three quarters as singletons. Sequenced sample: PBMCs. Source of these receptors: a man in his 60s in good health and CMV-seropositive. Each CDR3 is given with its conserved first and last residue. A D gene is named only where the DNA matches it firmly. Some rows mark clone size as missing; the rest say once, few, many or name a class of expanded clone.

V	size	J	D	DNA	CDR3
TRBV7-8	once	TRBJ1-2	.	TGTGCCAGCAGCGACAAGCCCGCAGGGTCCTATGGCTACACCTTC	CASSDKPAGSYGYTF
TRBV7-7	.	TRBJ1-5	TRBD1	TGTGCTAGCAGCTTAGACAGGGCACAGCCCCAGCATTTT	CASSLDRAQPQHF
TRBV7-6	.	TRBJ2-1	TRBD1	TGTGCCAGCAGTCGTGTGACAGGGAAGGGATTCAATGAGCAGTTCTTC	CASSRVTGKGFNEQFF
TRBV7-9	.	TRBJ1-4	.	TGTGCCAGCAGCCCGCCGGGGAGAACTAATGAAAAACTGTTTTTT	CASSPPGRTNEKLFF
TRBV7-2	.	TRBJ2-3	TRBD1	TGTGCCAGCAGCCTCAGGACAGGGGGCAGTCGGGCAGATACGCAGTATTTT	CASSLRTGGSRADTQYF
TRBV18	.	TRBJ2-3	.	TGTGCCAGCTCCGCGGCGGGGGCCCGGGATACGCAGTATTTT	CASSAAGARDTQYF
TRBV5-4	.	TRBJ2-7	TRBD1	TGTGCCAGCAGCCCGGGGACAGAGGCCTACGAGCAGTACTTC	CASSPGTEAYEQYF
TRBV18	.	TRBJ2-7	TRBD1	TGTGCCAGCTCATCCTCGACAGGGACGATCGCCGAGCAGTACTTC	CASSSSTGTIAEQYF
TRBV5-4	few	TRBJ2-7	TRBD1	TGTGCCAGCAGCGGGGGACAGGGGTCCGGAGAGCAGTACTTC	CASSGGQGSGEQYF
TRBV29-1	.	TRBJ2-3	.	TGCAGCCATGTTGACATGTTCAAAAGCACAGATACGCAGTATTTT	CSHVDMFKSTDTQYF
TRBV5-1	.	TRBJ2-5	TRBD2	TGCGCCAGCAGCTCCCTTAGCGGGGGGGCCCTGGTGGAGACCCAGTACTTC	CASSSLSGGALVETQYF
TRBV5-1	once	TRBJ2-3	TRBD2	TGCGCCAGCAGCTCCATAGGTGGGGGGGGCACAGATACGCAGTATTTT	CASSSIGGGGTDTQYF
TRBV5-1	.	TRBJ2-2	TRBD1	TGCGCCAGCAGCGTACAGGGGGCGCCGGACACCGGGGAGCTGTTTTTT	CASSVQGAPDTGELFF
TRBV27	.	TRBJ2-2	TRBD1	TGTGCCAGCAGTTATACGGGACAGATCGTCACCGGGGAGCTGTTTTTT	CASSYTGQIVTGELFF
TRBV29-1	.	TRBJ2-7	.	TGCAGCGTTGGGACAGTCTCCTACGAGCAGTACTTC	CSVGTVSYEQYF
TRBV7-2	.	TRBJ1-3	.	TGTGCCAGCAGTCGAGGGGGAATCGGAAACACCATATATTTT	CASSRGGIGNTIYF
TRBV5-1	.	TRBJ1-4	TRBD1	TGCGCCAGCAGCTTGACAGGGGGTAATGAAAAACTGTTTTTT	CASSLTGGNEKLFF
TRBV28	.	TRBJ2-7	TRBD1	TGTGCCAGCATCCTAACCAGGGGGCCTATCTACGAGCAGTACTTC	CASILTRGPIYEQYF
TRBV2	.	TRBJ2-5	TRBD1	TGTGCCAGCAGTGGGCGGACAGGTTACGAGACCCAGTACTTC	CASSGRTGYETQYF
TRBV6-1	.	TRBJ2-1	.	TGTGCCAGCATCTTAGGAGGGCTCAATGAGCAGTTCTTC	CASILGGLNEQFF
TRBV25-1	.	TRBJ2-6	TRBD1	TGTGCCAGCAGCGGCTGGGACAGGGGTTACTCTGGGGCCAACGTCCTGACTTTC	CASSGWDRGYSGANVLTF
TRBV18	few	TRBJ1-4	.	TGTGCCAGCTCACTCAGACAGAATGAAAAACTGTTTTTT	CASSLRQNEKLFF
TRBV7-8	.	TRBJ2-7	.	TGTGCCAGCAGCAATGGGGCCAGCGAGCAGTACTTC	CASSNGASEQYF
TRBV7-3	.	TRBJ2-1	TRBD2	TGTGCCAGCAGCTCGACTAGCGGGGGGACCCGTAATAACAATGAGCAGTTCTTC	CASSSTSGGTRNNNEQFF
TRBV5-4	.	TRBJ2-3	.	TGTGCCAGCAGCTTGGATGGCGGGGGCACAGATACGCAGTATTTT	CASSLDGGGTDTQYF
TRBV28	.	TRBJ2-5	.	TGTGCCAGCAGCCTAAGAGGGTACGGAGAGACCCAGTACTTC	CASSLRGYGETQYF
TRBV7-7	.	TRBJ2-5	TRBD1	TGTGCTAGCAGTCAAACAGGGGTCCAAGAGACCCAGTACTTC	CASSQTGVQETQYF
TRBV2	.	TRBJ2-3	.	TGTGCCAGCAGATCAGGGGTAGTTGGCACAGATACGCAGTATTTT	CASRSGVVGTDTQYF
TRBV27	.	TRBJ1-2	.	TGTGCCAGCAGCCAACAGGGATTTAACTATGGCTACACCTTC	CASSQQGFNYGYTF
TRBV16	.	TRBJ1-3	TRBD1	TGTGCCAGCAGCCCAGGGGGATCTGGAAACACCATATATTTT	CASSPGGSGNTIYF
TRBV19	.	TRBJ1-4	.	TGTGCCAGTAGCATGGGACATTCTGGGTATCTGTTTTTT	CASSMGHSGYLFF
TRBV7-9	.	TRBJ2-7	TRBD1	TGTGCCAGCACCCCAGGGACAGGCCTCTCCTACGAGCAGTACTTC	CASTPGTGLSYEQYF
TRBV19	few	TRBJ2-7	.	TGTGCCAGTAGCCACAGGGTATCCTACGAGCAGTACTTC	CASSHRVSYEQYF
TRBV5-1	few	TRBJ2-2	.	TGCGCCAGCAGCTTGGTTCAGGGCCACACCGGGGAGCTGTTTTTT	CASSLVQGHTGELFF
TRBV7-8	.	TRBJ2-1	.	TGTGCCAGCAGCTTAGCTGGGGCGGATGAGCAGTTCTTC	CASSLAGADEQFF
TRBV2	.	TRBJ2-3	TRBD1	TGTGCCAGCGCCGGGACAGGGGTAGATACGCAGTATTTT	CASAGTGVDTQYF
TRBV18	.	TRBJ1-5	.	TGTGCCAGCTCACCCCAGGGGTATAGCAATCAGCCCCAGCATTTT	CASSPQGYSNQPQHF
TRBV18	few	TRBJ2-6	.	TGTGCCAGCTCCCACAAGGACTCTTCTTCAGGGGCCAACGTCCTGACTTTC	CASSHKDSSSGANVLTF
TRBV4-1	.	TRBJ2-1	.	TGCGCCAGCAGCCAAAACTGGGAGTATACCTACAATGAGCAGTTCTTC	CASSQNWEYTYNEQFF
TRBV6-5	.	TRBJ1-2	.	TGTGCCAGCAGGAGAAGCGACCTACCCCATGGCTACACCTTC	CASRRSDLPHGYTF